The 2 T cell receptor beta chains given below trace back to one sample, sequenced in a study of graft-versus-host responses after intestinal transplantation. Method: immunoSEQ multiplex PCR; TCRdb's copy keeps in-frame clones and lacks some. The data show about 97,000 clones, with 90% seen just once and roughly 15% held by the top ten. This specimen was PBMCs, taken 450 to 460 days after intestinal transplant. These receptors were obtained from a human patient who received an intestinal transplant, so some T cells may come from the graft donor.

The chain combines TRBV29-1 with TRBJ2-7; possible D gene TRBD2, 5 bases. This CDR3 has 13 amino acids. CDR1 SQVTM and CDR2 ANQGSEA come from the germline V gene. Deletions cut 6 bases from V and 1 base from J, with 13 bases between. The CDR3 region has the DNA TGCAGCGTCCGAGACTACGGGTCCTACGAGCAGTACTTC. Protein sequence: CSVRDYGSYEQYF.

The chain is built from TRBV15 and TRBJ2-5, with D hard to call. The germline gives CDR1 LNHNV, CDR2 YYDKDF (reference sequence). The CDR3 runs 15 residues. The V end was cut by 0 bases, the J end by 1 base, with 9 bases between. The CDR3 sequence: CATSRDRAVQETQYF. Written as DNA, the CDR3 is TGTGCCACCAGCAGAGATCGGGCTGTCCAAGAGACCCAGTACTTC.